The subject of this entry is one T cell receptor beta chain. Its antigen is as yet unknown. The junction had 15 bases not matched to a gene; V was cut back by 0 bases and J by 8 bases. The CDR3 contains 16 residues. Looked up from germline, CDR1 is GTSNPN and CDR2 is SVGIG (reference sequence). The data originate from a study of blood T cells in healthy people across ages. Notes on the study in general: Naive CD4+ cell counts and diversity both ran higher in long-lived than in aged donors.

A second PCR, run for roughly 7 to 11 cycles, used a sample-barcoded 5' primer plus a J-beta primer mix. Per sample, CDR3-containing paired-end reads numbered at least 2.5 million. TCRdb re-called the 5' RACE reads through MiXCR, storing one row per CDR3 protein. The data show a few hundred thousand distinct CDR3 sequences, approximately 52% seen once. The V and J genes are TRBV30 and TRBJ1-2; 7 nucleotides align to TRBD1. The material sequenced was blood. This clonotype was sampled from a man between 60 and 70 years old in good health. CDR3 bases: TGTGCCTGGAGTGTGGGATCTTCAGGGGGGCTATGGGGCTACACCTTC. Its protein is CAWSVGSSGGLWGYTF.